This entry lists 30 T cell receptor beta chains sequenced from one sample in a study of blood T cell repertoires in COVID-19. Generated by immunoSEQ multiplex PCR, the TCRdb table keeps only in-frame clones and is missing some. The sample consists of some 90,000 clones, roughly 80% of them appearing once. Specimen: peripheral blood. Receptors were obtained from a man aged 65 to 79 with active or convalescent COVID-19.

This rearrangement joins TRBV7-2 to TRBJ2-2; 7 bases fit TRBD2. V trimming: 0 bases; J trimming: 4 bases; junction bases outside the gene matches: 2. Germline lookup yields CDR1 SGHTA and CDR2 FQGNSA. This CDR3 has 15 residues. CDR3 nucleotides: TGTGCCAGCAGCTTAGCAGGGACTACCACCGGGGAGCTGTTTTTT. It encodes CASSLAGTTTGELFF.

The V and J genes are TRBV7-9 and TRBJ1-6; 7 nucleotides match TRBD1. Trimming took 5 bases from V and 0 from J; bases not matched to a gene: 10. Germline V gene lookup returns CDR1 SEHNR and CDR2 FQNEAQ (reference sequence). The CDR3 length is 18 residues. The CDR3 protein is CASSPGTVSSSYNSPLHF. In nucleotides, the CDR3 is TGTGCCAGCAGCCCGGGGACAGTCTCCAGCTCCTATAATTCACCCCTCCACTTT.

The CDR3 DNA follows: TGTGCCAGCATTGCGCTAGCGGGGGTTAACAATGAGCAGTTCTTC. Translating gives CASIALAGVNNEQFF. The genes are TRBV7-9 and TRBJ2-1; 10 bases are a match to TRBD2. This CDR3 spans 15 amino acids. Per germline, CDR1 SEHNR and CDR2 FQNEAQ (reference sequence). V shed 7 bases, J shed 5 bases, and the junction held 8 bases outside the gene matches.

This chain joins TRBV27 and TRBJ1-2; 7 nucleotides match TRBD1. The CDR3 has 14 amino acids. Trimming took 5 bases from V and 4 from J; bases not matched to a gene: 7. Germline V gene data show CDR1 as MNHEY and CDR2 as SMNVEV (reference sequence). The CDR3 reads CASSPRQGAYGYTF. The CDR3 DNA reads TGTGCCAGCAGTCCGCGACAGGGAGCCTATGGCTACACCTTC.

This chain connects TRBV5-1 to TRBJ2-1, with a tentative D call TRBD2 (5 bases). Germline V gene data show CDR1 as SGHRS and CDR2 as YFSETQ. The CDR3 has 16 amino acids. Between the trimmed V and J ends, which lost 4 bases and 4 bases, there was a span of 18 bases. The CDR3 DNA sequence: TGCGCCAGCAGCCCCAATAGCGCCGTAACGTACAATGAGCAGTTCTTC. It translates to CASSPNSAVTYNEQFF.

To note about this clone: The identical CDR3 is also encoded by other nucleotide sequences in the sample. The genes are TRBV6-5 and TRBJ1-5, with 10 bases that match TRBD1. The CDR3 is 15 residues long. Germline lookup yields CDR1 MNHEY and CDR2 SVGAGI. J was trimmed by 7 bases and V by 2 bases; bases with no gene match: 5. The CDR3 is CASSYDRGLKQPQHF. Written as DNA, the CDR3 is TGTGCCAGCAGTTACGACAGGGGGCTTAAGCAGCCCCAGCATTTT.

The chain joins TRBV28 to TRBJ1-2; 7 bases map to TRBD1. V shed 2 bases, J shed 8 bases, and the junction held 5 bases outside the gene matches. Germline V lookup: CDR1 MDHEN, CDR2 SYDVKM. The CDR3 is 13 residues long. The CDR3 sequence: CASSLRGRRGYTF. The CDR3 DNA follows: TGTGCCAGCAGTTTAAGGGGGCGGCGAGGCTACACCTTC.

This clone occurred once. The gene calls are TRBV5-5 and TRBJ1-2, with TRBD1 matching over 7 bases. Looked up from germline, CDR1 is SGHKS and CDR2 is YYEKEE (reference sequence). The length of the CDR3 is 15 residues. The V segment lost 4 bases and the J segment 4 bases; nucleotides outside the gene matches: 10. Written as DNA, the CDR3 is TGTGCCAGCAGCCTAATGCAGGGGGGTTCCTATGGCTACACCTTC. It encodes CASSLMQGGSYGYTF.

This chain uses TRBV14 with TRBJ2-5; a possible D gene is TRBD2 (5 bases). The V gene lost 1 base and the J gene lost 0 bases, with 12 bases spanning the gap. Germline V gives CDR1 SGHDN, CDR2 FVKESK. The CDR3 runs 16 residues. CDR3 sequence: CASSQGKREYQETQYF. In DNA, the CDR3 is TGTGCCAGCAGCCAAGGAAAGAGGGAGTACCAAGAGACCCAGTACTTC.

The chain recombines TRBV5-4 with TRBJ2-7; D may be TRBD2 (6 bases). Trimming pared 4 bases from V and 2 bases from J, leaving 13 bases between. The CDR3 totals 14 residues. CDR1 SGHNT and CDR2 YYREEE come from the germline V gene (reference sequence). The DNA for the CDR3 is TGTGCCAGCAGCCCGACTAGTACCACCTACGAGCAGTACTTC. Amino acids: CASSPTSTTYEQYF.

The CDR3 loop is CAISDGTQSYNEQFF. The CDR3 coding sequence is TGTGCCATCAGTGACGGGACACAATCCTACAATGAGCAGTTCTTC. The rearrangement joins TRBV10-3 to TRBJ2-1; maybe TRBD1 (6 bases). V lost 3 bases and J 1 base, leaving 10 bases between the germline ends. The CDR3 covers 15 residues. Germline V gives CDR1 ENHRY, CDR2 SYGVKD.

The V call is TRBV15, the J call TRBJ1-1; D might be TRBD1 (6 bases). The V gene lost 0 bases and the J gene lost 12 bases, with 17 bases spanning the gap. Germline V CDR1 and CDR2: LNHNV, YYDKDF (reference sequence). The CDR3 extends over 14 amino acids. The CDR3 protein is CATSREGGRVKSFF. For the CDR3, the DNA is TGTGCCACCAGCAGAGAAGGGGGACGGGTGAAATCTTTCTTT.

V gene TRBV12-3 or TRBV12-4 combines with J gene TRBJ1-4; no clear D gene. Trimming pared 6 bases from V and 9 bases from J, leaving 11 bases between. This CDR3 region has 12 residues. Written as DNA, the CDR3 is TGTGCCAGCAGCGGCGAGGCGAAAAAACTGTTTTTT. It yields the protein CASSGEAKKLFF.

This chain links TRBV30 with TRBJ2-3, with 7 bases fitting TRBD2. V lost 2 bases to trimming and J lost 1 base; unmatched junction nucleotides: 3. CDR3 length: 14 amino acids. Germline V gene lookup returns CDR1 GTSNPN and CDR2 SVGIG (reference sequence). CDR3 amino acids: CAWSRGGGTDTQYF. CDR3 bases: TGTGCCTGGAGTCGCGGGGGAGGCACAGATACGCAGTATTTT.

This rearrangement joins TRBV27 to TRBJ2-1; D possibly corresponds to TRBD1 (6 bases). V lost 10 bases and J 6 bases, leaving 19 bases between the germline ends. Germline V gene data show CDR1 as MNHEY and CDR2 as SMNVEV (reference sequence). This CDR3 has 14 residues. The chain's CDR3 is CATRWGLTINEQFF. CDR3 DNA: TGTGCCACACGATGGGGGCTGACAATCAATGAGCAGTTCTTC.

This clone was seen once. V gene TRBV29-1 combines with J gene TRBJ1-2; 8 nucleotides match TRBD1. This CDR3 has 14 residues. Trimming cost V 3 bases and J 4 bases; bases outside gene matches: 7. Germline V gene lookup returns CDR1 SQVTM and CDR2 ANQGSEA. The CDR3 region has the DNA TGCAGCGTTGACAGGGGGCGAATTAGCTATGGCTACACCTTC. This gives the protein CSVDRGRISYGYTF.

The CDR3 DNA follows: TGCAGCGTTGAAGGTTTGGGACAGAGGGATGGCTACACCTTC. It codes for CSVEGLGQRDGYTF. The J gene is TRBJ1-2, the V gene TRBV29-1; TRBD1 agrees at 7 bases. Germline assignment: CDR1 SQVTM and CDR2 ANQGSEA. V lost 1 base to trimming and J lost 6 bases; unmatched junction nucleotides: 8. This CDR3 comprises 14 residues. Complete variable domain (other parts from reference TRBV29-1 and TRBJ1-2): SAVISQKPSRDICQRGTSLTIQCQVDSQVTMMFWYRQQPGQSLTLIATANQGSEATYESGFVIDKFPISRPNLTFSTLTVSNMSPEDSSIYLCSVEGLGQRDGYTFGSGTRLTVV.

The rearrangement uses TRBV6-5 and TRBJ1-5; D call uncertain. Germline V gene lookup returns CDR1 MNHEY and CDR2 SVGAGI. V was clipped by 2 bases and J by 3 bases, with 8 bases between them. This CDR3 has 14 residues. CDR3 protein: CASSYTGLNQPQHF. The CDR3 DNA is TGTGCCAGCAGTTACACTGGTCTCAATCAGCCCCAGCATTTT.

The chain links TRBV5-6 to TRBJ1-1; 10 bases line up with TRBD1. The CDR3 contains 14 residues. V gave up 0 bases and J gave up 6 bases; unmatched junction bases: 2. CDR1 SGHDT and CDR2 YYEEEE come from the germline V gene. CDR3 sequence reads: CASSLGDRGSEAFF. In DNA, the CDR3 is TGTGCCAGCAGCTTGGGGGACAGGGGCTCTGAAGCTTTCTTT.

The rearrangement uses TRBV6-4 and TRBJ2-3; TRBD2 matches at 12 bases. Germline V gene sequence: CDR1 MRHNA, CDR2 SNTAGT. This CDR3 is built from 16 residues. J was trimmed by 0 bases and V by 4 bases; bases with no gene match: 2. Here the CDR3 reads CASSALAGGSTDTQYF. CDR3 DNA sequence: TGTGCCAGCAGTGCACTAGCGGGGGGTAGCACAGATACGCAGTATTTT.

The sample holds one count of this clone. The gene calls are TRBV6-5 and TRBJ2-5, with a possible D match to TRBD1 (6 bases). V shed 6 bases and J shed 7 bases, with 18 bases lying between them. CDR3 size: 14 residues. Germline assignment: CDR1 MNHEY and CDR2 SVGAGI. In DNA form, the CDR3 reads TGTGCCAGCAGACCCGGGACACCCCAGGGGACCCAGTACTTC. Translated, it gives CASRPGTPQGTQYF.

This clone has a single count. The chain employs TRBV29-1 and TRBJ1-1; 9 nucleotides line up with TRBD1. V lost 7 bases and J lost 4; bases outside the gene matches: 10. Germline values: CDR1 SQVTM, CDR2 ANQGSEA. This CDR3 region has 14 residues. The CDR3 sequence: CSAHPSTGGTEAFF. In nucleotides, the CDR3 is TGCAGCGCACACCCGTCGACAGGGGGCACTGAAGCTTTCTTT.

The chain combines TRBV7-8 with TRBJ2-7; 9 bases align to TRBD1. Germline lookup yields CDR1 SGHVS and CDR2 FQNEAQ. This CDR3 spans 15 amino acids. Trimming removed 4 bases from V and 3 bases from J; junction bases left unmatched: 7. In DNA, the CDR3 is TGTGCCAGCAGCTCCATAGGGACAGGGTACTACGAGCAGTACTTC. Its translation: CASSSIGTGYYEQYF.

The chain couples TRBV11-3 to TRBJ2-7; 9 nucleotides line up with TRBD2. V was pared by 3 bases and J by 3 bases, with 6 bases of the junction left unmatched. CDR3 length equals 15 residues. Germline V gives CDR1 SGHNT, CDR2 YENEEA. The CDR3 sequence is CASSFIAGVDYEQYF. Here the CDR3 DNA reads TGTGCCAGCAGCTTTATAGCGGGGGTCGACTACGAGCAGTACTTC. Full variable domain (outside the CDR3, taken from reference TRBV11-3 and TRBJ2-7): EAGVVQSPRYKIIEKKQPVAFWCNPISGHNTLYWYLQNLGQGPELLIRYENEEAVDDSQLPKDRFSAERLKGVDSTLKIQPAELGDSAVYLCASSFIAGVDYEQYFGPGTRLTVT.

Of note for this clone: Germline and junction disagree at one end, which may indicate a read error. J is TRBJ1-1 and V is TRBV5-5, with TRBD1 matching 9 bases. The CDR3 sequence is 15 residues long. Per germline, CDR1 SGHKS and CDR2 YYEKEE (reference sequence). This CDR3 is CVSSLGQGVNTEAFF. The CDR3 nucleotides are TGTGTCAGCAGCTTGGGACAGGGTGTGAACACTGAAGCTTTCTTT.

This clone has a handful of counts. The chain's CDR3 is CASSKQEGEKLFF. The CDR3 coding sequence is TGTGCCAGCAGCAAACAGGAGGGGGAAAAACTGTTTTTT. This chain uses TRBV7-9 with TRBJ1-4; a possible D gene is TRBD1 (5 bases). The CDR3 sequence is 13 residues long. Germline CDR1 is SEHNR and CDR2 is FQNEAQ (reference sequence). Trimming shortened V by 5 bases and J by 8 bases, and 12 bases separated the two germline ends.

This clone has a handful of counts. J is TRBJ2-3 and V is TRBV18, with D uncertain. V was trimmed by 3 bases and J by 1 base, leaving 11 bases between them. This CDR3 has 15 amino acids. Looked up from germline, CDR1 is KGHSH and CDR2 is LQKENI. Here the CDR3 reads CASSPSVARTDTQYF. The CDR3 bases are TGTGCCAGCTCACCTAGTGTAGCACGCACAGATACGCAGTATTTT.

The chain links TRBV29-1 to TRBJ1-2, with a possible D match to TRBD1 (6 bases). Trimming removed 6 bases at V and 7 bases at J, with 15 bases between. The length of the CDR3 is 12 residues. Germline lookup yields CDR1 SQVTM and CDR2 ANQGSEA. CDR3 coding DNA: TGCAGCGTAAAACAGGGTGCAGTTGGCTACACCTTC. As protein: CSVKQGAVGYTF.

This clone was seen once. J is TRBJ2-3 and V is TRBV15; D perhaps matches TRBD2 (6 bases). V was cut by 2 bases and J by 4 bases, with 7 bases left in between. From germline, CDR1 is LNHNV and CDR2 YYDKDF (reference sequence). The CDR3 is made up of 13 amino acids. The CDR3 protein is CATSRRLADTQYF. In nucleotides, the CDR3 is TGTGCCACCAGCAGACGACTAGCAGATACGCAGTATTTT.

This chain joins TRBV4-1 and TRBJ2-5, with D perhaps matching TRBD1 (5 bases). Trimming left V 0 bases short and J 7 bases short, with 6 bases between. This CDR3 is built from 12 residues. Per germline, CDR1 MGHRA and CDR2 YSYEKL. In nucleotides, the CDR3 is TGCGCCAGCAGCCAAGAACAGGCGACCCAGTACTTC. Residues: CASSQEQATQYF.